These 29 T cell receptor beta chains were all obtained from the same sample, sequenced in a study of spatial heterogeneity in lung cancer. Study-level results: How many expanded intratumoral alpha and beta TCRs were present tracked the tumor mutation count, which was a count of nonsynonymous mutations.

TCRdb processed the 5' RACE reads anew with MiXCR; each CDR3 protein has one entry. This table has roughly 5,700 distinct CDR3 sequences, about 15% appearing once. No cognate antigen is known for these TCRs. Time point reported: sample taken at primary tumor resection. Source: lung tumor tissue, taken at surgery. The receptors here all came from a male donor with early-stage non-small cell lung cancer.

Sample share makes this clonotype medium-sized (0.01 to 0.1%). The chain uses TRBV5-6 and TRBJ2-1; D might be TRBD1 or TRBD2, each matching 5 bases. Trimming stripped 4 bases from V and 6 bases from J, with 8 bases between. The germline gives CDR1 SGHDT, CDR2 YYEEEE. This CDR3 contains 12 residues. CDR3 sequence: CASSRDPNEQFF. The CDR3 DNA is TGTGCCAGCAGCAGGGACCCCAATGAGCAGTTCTTC.

This clonotype was recorded at least ten times. V is TRBV7-2 and J is TRBJ2-2, with TRBD2 identical over 7 bases. This CDR3 has 17 residues. J was trimmed by 1 base and V by 1 base; bases with no gene match: 6. Germline assignment: CDR1 SGHTA and CDR2 FQGNSA. This CDR3 is CASSLVGGSQNTGELFF. The CDR3 DNA is TGTGCCAGCAGCTTAGTAGGCGGGAGTCAGAACACCGGGGAGCTGTTTTTT.

In this sample, this clonotype turned up many times. This chain joins TRBV20-1 and TRBJ1-4; 7 positions match TRBD1. Germline V gene lookup returns CDR1 DFQATT and CDR2 SNEGSKA (reference sequence). The CDR3 sequence is 14 residues long. V dropped 5 bases and J dropped 2; count of bases not matched to a gene: 5. The CDR3 here is CSARGGWTNEKLFF. In nucleotides, the CDR3 is TGCAGTGCTCGAGGGGGCTGGACTAATGAAAAACTGTTTTTT.

This clonotype is medium-sized by share. The chain recombines TRBV7-8 with TRBJ2-5, with D hard to call. The CDR3 is 11 residues long. Germline-derived CDR1 and CDR2 are SGHVS and FQNEAQ. V was shortened by 3 bases and J by 4 bases, with 3 bases between the two germline ends. The CDR3 DNA follows: TGTGCCAGCAGCTTTGGAGAGACCCAGTACTTC. It encodes CASSFGETQYF.

This clonotype is categorized as medium-sized. The J gene is TRBJ1-2, the V gene TRBV18, with D perhaps matching TRBD1 (6 bases). This CDR3 has 16 residues. Looked up from germline, CDR1 is KGHSH and CDR2 is LQKENI. With 3 bases removed from V and 4 bases from J, the gap between germline ends came to 18 bases. CDR3 amino acids: CASSPTGLDSFYGYTF. As DNA, the CDR3 is TGTGCCAGCTCACCCACAGGATTGGACAGTTTCTATGGCTACACCTTC. Complete variable domain (other parts from reference TRBV18 and TRBJ1-2): NAGVMQNPRHLVRRRGQEARLRCSPMKGHSHVYWYRQLPEEGLKFMVYLQKENIIDESGMPKERFSAEFPKEGPSILRIQQVVRGDSAAYFCASSPTGLDSFYGYTFGSGTRLTVV.

This clonotype was counted at least ten times. In DNA, the CDR3 is TGTGCCAGCAGCTTAAATCTGGGGGCAGTCGCGGGAGTCAAAAACATTCAGTACTTC. Its protein is CASSLNLGAVAGVKNIQYF. The chain links TRBV7-8 to TRBJ2-4, with D possibly TRBD2 on 7 matching bases. Germline CDR1 reads SGHVS; CDR2 reads FQNEAQ. The CDR3 is 19 amino acids. Between the trimmed V and J ends, which lost 2 bases and 3 bases, there was a span of 23 bases.

This clonotype is medium-sized in the sample. In DNA, the CDR3 is TGCGCCAGCAGCCAAGGCGGGGAAGGGACTGAAGCTTTCTTT. It translates to CASSQGGEGTEAFF. The chain links TRBV4-3 to TRBJ1-1; D gene unclear. Trimming shortened V by 1 base and J by 5 bases, and 11 bases separated the two germline ends. The germline V gene encodes CDR1 LGHNA and CDR2 YSLEER. The length of the CDR3 is 14 residues.

By its share, this clonotype is medium-sized (0.01 to 0.1%). The J gene is TRBJ2-1, the V gene TRBV5-1; D not certain. The CDR3 length is 13 residues. From germline, CDR1 is SGHRS and CDR2 YFSETQ. V was trimmed by 1 base and J by 5 bases, leaving 7 bases between them. The CDR3, as DNA: TGCGCCAGCAGCTTGAAACCAAACAATGAGCAGTTCTTC. It translates to CASSLKPNNEQFF.

This sequence joins TRBV6-6 and TRBJ2-5; 10 bases are a match to TRBD1. Germline-derived CDR1 and CDR2 are MNHNY and SVGAGI (reference sequence). Trimming took 6 bases from V and 14 from J; bases not matched to a gene: 9. CDR3 length: 12 residues. CDR3 amino acids: CASSSGDRGLYF. The CDR3 DNA follows: TGTGCCAGCAGCTCCGGGGACAGGGGCCTATACTTC.

By share, this clonotype counts as medium-sized (0.01 to 0.1%). J is TRBJ2-7 and V is TRBV20-1; the match to TRBD1 covers 7 bases. CDR3 length: 13 residues. Trimming removed 6 bases from V and 8 bases from J; junction bases left unmatched: 13. Germline CDR1 reads DFQATT; CDR2 reads SNEGSKA (reference sequence). CDR3 loop: CSAGAGTVGKQYF. For the CDR3, the DNA is TGCAGTGCCGGGGCCGGGACAGTCGGGAAGCAGTACTTC.

This clonotype rates as medium-sized. The V call is TRBV7-2, the J call TRBJ1-5; 7 bases line up with TRBD1. With 2 bases clipped from V and 5 bases from J, the junction kept 3 bases outside the gene matches. Germline CDR1 reads SGHTA; CDR2 reads FQGNSA. This CDR3 contains 14 residues. The chain's CDR3 is CASSLWTGDQPQHF. The CDR3 region has the DNA TGTGCCAGCAGCTTATGGACAGGTGATCAGCCCCAGCATTTT.

This chain joins TRBV4-3 and TRBJ2-7; D call uncertain. CDR3 length: 14 residues. CDR1 and CDR2 from the germline V gene are LGHNA and YSLEER. Trimming removed 0 bases at V and 12 bases at J, with 18 bases between. The CDR3 bases are TGCGCCAGCAGCCAAGATGCCAGTGCCGGCTCAGTGTACTTC. Amino acid sequence: CASSQDASAGSVYF.

The chain has TRBV12-3 or TRBV12-4 and TRBJ2-2, with TRBD2 as a possible D gene (7 bases). Trimming took off 4 bases at V and 5 bases at J, with 11 bases between the two ends. This CDR3 has 14 residues. For the CDR3, the DNA is TGTGCCAGCAGTTCACAGGGACTAACCGGGGAGCTGTTTTTT. It translates to CASSSQGLTGELFF.

In its sample, this clonotype is medium-sized. The genes are TRBV7-2 and TRBJ2-1, with D unresolved. Trimming removed 5 bases at V and 13 bases at J, with 15 bases between. Germline CDR1 reads SGHTA; CDR2 reads FQGNSA. This CDR3 is built from 12 residues. The CDR3 coding sequence is TGTGCCAGCAGCCTCAAGGGTCTAAATCAGTTCTTC. It codes for CASSLKGLNQFF. The whole variable domain, filled in from reference TRBV7-2 and TRBJ2-1, reads GAGVSQSPSNKVTEKGKDVELRCDPISGHTALYWYRQSLGQGLEFLIYFQGNSAPDKSGLPSDRFSAERTGGSVSTLTIQRTQQEDSAVYLCASSLKGLNQFFGPGTRLTVL.

To note about this clonotype: A read error may be the cause here, since a much bigger clone is one base away. The CDR3 ends on some other residue instead of the conserved phenylalanine or tryptophan, so this is likely a read error. The genes are TRBV28 and TRBJ1-5; 7 bases map to TRBD1. From germline, CDR1 is MDHEN and CDR2 SYDVKM. CDR3 length equals 14 residues. The V gene end was trimmed by 5 bases and the J gene end by 5 bases; junction bases not matched to a gene: 6. CDR3 loop: CASSPGTDYQPQHS. In nucleotides, the CDR3 is TGTGCCAGCAGTCCCGGGACAGATTATCAGCCCCAGCATTCT.

Judged by abundance, this clonotype is medium-sized (0.01 to 0.1%). This chain joins TRBV20-1 and TRBJ1-1, with unresolved D. V gave up 1 base and J gave up 5 bases, with 5 bases separating them. Germline assignment: CDR1 DFQATT and CDR2 SNEGSKA (reference sequence). The CDR3 consists of 11 residues. CDR3 sequence reads: CSARVETEAFF. CDR3 bases: TGCAGTGCTAGAGTGGAGACTGAAGCTTTCTTT.

The J gene is TRBJ2-5, the V gene TRBV7-2; perhaps TRBD2 as D (5 bases). Per germline, CDR1 SGHTA and CDR2 FQGNSA. V lost 1 base, J lost 2 bases, and 8 bases lay in between. There are 14 residues in the CDR3. The CDR3 sequence is CASSLGTDQETQYF. The CDR3 DNA reads as TGTGCCAGCAGCTTAGGGACTGATCAAGAGACCCAGTACTTC.

By share, this clonotype counts as medium-sized. The chain joins TRBV7-3 to TRBJ2-2; D is ambiguous. CDR1 and CDR2 from the germline V gene are SGHTA and FQGTGA. V was pared by 2 bases and J by 4 bases, with 14 bases between. This CDR3 has 16 amino acids. The CDR3 DNA sequence: TGTGCCAGCAGCTTATCCCGCTTAGGCCGCACCGGGGAGCTGTTTTTT. Residues: CASSLSRLGRTGELFF.

This clonotype is medium-sized by share. The chain recombines TRBV7-9 with TRBJ1-1; D not resolved. The CDR3 loop spans 13 amino acids. V lost 3 bases and J 0 bases, leaving 5 bases between the germline ends. Germline CDR1 SEHNR, CDR2 FQNEAQ (reference sequence). CDR3: CASSFNMNTEAFF. Here the CDR3 DNA reads TGTGCCAGCAGCTTTAACATGAACACTGAAGCTTTCTTT.

At least ten counts were recorded for this clonotype. The rearrangement uses TRBV7-2 and TRBJ2-7; tentative D call: TRBD1 (6 bases). V shed 1 base and J shed 2 bases, with 6 bases lying between them. Per germline, CDR1 SGHTA and CDR2 FQGNSA. The CDR3 contains 13 residues. CDR3 amino acids: CASSLGTAYEQYF. The CDR3 DNA sequence: TGTGCCAGCAGCTTAGGGACAGCCTACGAGCAGTACTTC.

This clonotype rates as medium-sized. V usage is TRBV9 and J usage is TRBJ2-3, with a weak D call TRBD2 (6 bases). The CDR3 consists of 17 residues. The germline V gene has CDR1 SGDLS and CDR2 YYNGEE. Deletions cut 0 bases from V and 4 bases from J, with 18 bases between. The CDR3: CASSVAQGLDVADTQYF. In nucleotides, the CDR3 is TGTGCCAGCAGCGTAGCTCAGGGACTGGATGTGGCAGATACGCAGTATTTT.

In this sample, this clonotype is medium-sized. The rearrangement uses TRBV5-1 and TRBJ2-3, with D perhaps TRBD1 or TRBD2 (6 bases each). Germline V gene sequence: CDR1 SGHRS, CDR2 YFSETQ. This CDR3 region has 13 residues. Trimming removed 4 bases at V and 8 bases at J, with 14 bases between. The chain's CDR3 is CASSGGTYGTQYF. For the CDR3, the DNA is TGCGCCAGCAGCGGAGGGACATATGGTACGCAGTATTTT.

This clonotype is classed as medium-sized (0.01 to 0.1%). J is TRBJ2-5 and V is TRBV20-1; D is unresolved. V was clipped by 2 bases and J by 7 bases, with 14 bases between them. CDR1 is DFQATT, CDR2 SNEGSKA, per germline (reference sequence). This CDR3 region has 13 residues. The CDR3 here is CSARLGPATTQYF. CDR3 coding DNA: TGCAGTGCTAGACTAGGCCCGGCGACGACCCAGTACTTC.

At least ten counts were recorded for this clonotype. The J gene is TRBJ1-2, the V gene TRBV15; D remains ambiguous. The CDR3 runs 13 residues. CDR1 is LNHNV and CDR2 is YYDKDF in the germline V gene (reference sequence). Trimming pared 0 bases from V and 6 bases from J, leaving 8 bases between. DNA for the CDR3: TGTGCCACCAGCAGAGAGGAGGGTGATGGCTACACCTTC. Residues: CATSREEGDGYTF.

Sample share makes this clonotype medium-sized. The chain is built from TRBV11-3 and TRBJ2-3; D is possibly TRBD1 or TRBD2 (6 bases each). Germline V lookup: CDR1 SGHNT, CDR2 YENEEA. The CDR3 covers 16 residues. Trimming took 0 bases from V and 0 from J, leaving 10 bases between them. CDR3 nucleotides: TGTGCCAGCAGCTTAGAAGGGGGGACTAGCACAGATACGCAGTATTTT. It is translated as CASSLEGGTSTDTQYF.

Many counts were recorded for this clonotype. The chain has TRBV29-1 and TRBJ2-3; TRBD1 might be the D (5 bases). The CDR3 is 16 amino acids. Trimming took off 4 bases at V and 7 bases at J, with 24 bases between the two ends. Germline values: CDR1 SQVTM, CDR2 ANQGSEA. The CDR3 here is CSVGNWGRAIENTQYF. The CDR3 DNA sequence: TGCAGCGTTGGGAACTGGGGCAGGGCAATCGAGAATACGCAGTATTTT.

This clonotype was counted ten times or more. This chain links TRBV28 with TRBJ2-7; D may be TRBD2 (6 bases). CDR1 MDHEN and CDR2 SYDVKM come from the germline V gene. Trimming removed 3 bases from V and 4 bases from J, with 10 bases in between. The length of the CDR3 is 13 residues. The CDR3, as DNA: TGTGCCAGCAGTTTTGCGGGGCTTTACGAGCAGTACTTC. This sequence encodes CASSFAGLYEQYF.

The chain recombines TRBV12-3 or TRBV12-4 with TRBJ2-1; D is ambiguous. Between the trimmed V and J ends, which lost 2 bases and 3 bases, there was a span of 5 bases. The CDR3 is made up of 13 amino acids. CDR3: CASSLTHYNEQFF. The CDR3 coding sequence is TGTGCCAGCAGTTTAACCCACTACAATGAGCAGTTCTTC.

This clonotype is labeled as medium-sized (0.01 to 0.1%). The genes are TRBV2 and TRBJ1-5, with D perhaps matching TRBD1 (5 bases). CDR3 length: 13 residues. Germline CDR1 is SNHLY and CDR2 is FYNNEI. Trimming left V 5 bases short and J 3 bases short, with 8 bases between. The CDR3 DNA is TGTGCCAGCAGTCTGGACATCAATCAGCCCCAGCATTTT. Protein product: CASSLDINQPQHF. The variable domain in full, with the rest retrieved from reference TRBV2 and TRBJ1-5, is EPEVTQTPSHQVTQMGQEVILRCVPISNHLYFYWYRQILGQKVEFLVSFYNNEISEKSEIFDDQFSVERPDGSNFTLKIRSTKLEDSAMYFCASSLDINQPQHFGDGTRLSIL.